This T cell receptor (beta chain) appears in the sequencing data of a study of T-cell memory formation after mild COVID-19. General study findings and limits: Contracting clones from day 15 to 85 had balanced CD4/CD8; later expanders favoured CD4+. Pre-infection memory carried some responding clones, suggesting that cross-reactive memory joined.

It was 5'RACE with constant-segment primers that produced the TCR alpha and TCR beta cDNA libraries, which carried sample barcodes and UMIs. TCRdb re-called the 5' RACE reads through MiXCR, storing one row per CDR3 protein. The sample holds roughly 99,000 distinct CDR3 sequences, under 15% seen once. This clonotype was seen a few times. Antigen: not known. This sequence originates from a man between 18 and 29 years old who had mild COVID-19 (a few samples of this study predate the infection). Cell type and time point are not known. The sample was PBMCs or a T cell subset sorted from them (not recorded which).

The CDR3, as DNA: TGCAGTGCCCCAATCCGGGACAGGCGCAATCAGCCCCAGCATTTT. Its protein is CSAPIRDRRNQPQHF. This chain connects TRBV20-1 to TRBJ1-5; TRBD1 aligns across 8 bases. The CDR3 has 15 residues. In germline, CDR1 is DFQATT, CDR2 SNEGSKA (reference sequence). V shed 6 bases and J 2 bases; nucleotides not matched to a gene: 9.